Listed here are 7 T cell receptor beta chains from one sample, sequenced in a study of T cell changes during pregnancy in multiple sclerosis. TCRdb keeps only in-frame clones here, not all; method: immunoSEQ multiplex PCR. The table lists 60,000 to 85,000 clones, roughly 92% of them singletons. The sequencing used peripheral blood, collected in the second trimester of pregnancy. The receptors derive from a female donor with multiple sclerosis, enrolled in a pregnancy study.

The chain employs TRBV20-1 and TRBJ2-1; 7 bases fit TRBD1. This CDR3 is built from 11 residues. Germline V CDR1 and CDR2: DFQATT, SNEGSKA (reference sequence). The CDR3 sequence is CSGQDYNEQFF. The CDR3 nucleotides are TGCAGCGGACAGGACTACAATGAGCAGTTCTTC.

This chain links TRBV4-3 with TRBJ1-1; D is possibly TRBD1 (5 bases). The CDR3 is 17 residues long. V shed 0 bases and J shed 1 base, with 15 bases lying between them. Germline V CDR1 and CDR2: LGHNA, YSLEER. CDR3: CASSQDPGRLTNTEAFF. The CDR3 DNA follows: TGCGCCAGCAGCCAAGATCCAGGGCGGTTGACGAACACTGAAGCTTTCTTT.

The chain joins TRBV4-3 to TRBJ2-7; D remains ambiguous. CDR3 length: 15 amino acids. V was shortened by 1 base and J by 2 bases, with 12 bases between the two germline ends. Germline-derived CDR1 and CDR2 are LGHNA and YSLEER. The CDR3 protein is CASSQGPLVTYEQYF. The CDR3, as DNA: TGCGCCAGCAGCCAAGGGCCCTTGGTAACCTACGAGCAGTACTTC.

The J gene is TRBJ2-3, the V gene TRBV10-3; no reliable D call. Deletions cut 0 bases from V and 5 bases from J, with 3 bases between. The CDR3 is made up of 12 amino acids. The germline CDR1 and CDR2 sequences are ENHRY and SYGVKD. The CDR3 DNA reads TGTGCCATCAGTGAGTCGAGAGATACGCAGTATTTT. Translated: CAISESRDTQYF.

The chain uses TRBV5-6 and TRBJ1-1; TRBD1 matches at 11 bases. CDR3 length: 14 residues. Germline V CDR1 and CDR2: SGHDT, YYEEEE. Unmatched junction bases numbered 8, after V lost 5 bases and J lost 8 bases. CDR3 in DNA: TGTGCCAGCAGATTAGGACAGGGGGCCGGAGAAGCTTTCTTT. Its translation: CASRLGQGAGEAFF. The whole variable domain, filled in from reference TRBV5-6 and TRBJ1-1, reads DAGVTQSPTHLIKTRGQQVTLRCSPKSGHDTVSWYQQALGQGPQFIFQYYEEEERQRGNFPDRFSGHQFPNYSSELNVNALLLGDSALYLCASRLGQGAGEAFFGQGTRLTVV.

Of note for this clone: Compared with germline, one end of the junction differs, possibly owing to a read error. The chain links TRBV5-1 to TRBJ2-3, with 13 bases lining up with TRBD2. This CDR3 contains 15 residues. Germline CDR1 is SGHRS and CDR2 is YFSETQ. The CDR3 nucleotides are TGCGCCAGCATTCGACTAGCGGGGGGCACAGATGCGCAGTATTTT. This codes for CASIRLAGGTDAQYF.

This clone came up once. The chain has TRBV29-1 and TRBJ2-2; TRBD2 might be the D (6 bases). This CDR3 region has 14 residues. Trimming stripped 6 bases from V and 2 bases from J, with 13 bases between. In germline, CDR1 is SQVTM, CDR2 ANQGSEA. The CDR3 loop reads CSVLTSLNTGELFF. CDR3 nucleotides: TGCAGCGTGCTAACTAGCCTAAACACCGGGGAGCTGTTTTTT.